These T cell receptor beta chains were read from a single sample in a study of cytomegalovirus exposure and HLA in healthy donors. Measured with immunoSEQ multiplex PCR; TCRdb has only the in-frame clones, and not every one. The table lists about 130,000 clones, less than 80% of them singletons. Sequencing was performed on PBMCs. These receptors all stem from a man aged 40-50 years in good health and CMV-seropositive. The CDR3 runs from the conserved cysteine through the conserved F or W. A D gene is named only where the DNA matches it firmly. A clone size is listed for some rows: how often the clone was seen (once, few, many), or a class if it is expanded.

TRBJ2-7	TRBV28	NA	NA	CASSLSREGSSYEQYF	TGTGCCAGCAGTTTAAGCAGGGAAGGAAGCTCCTACGAGCAGTACTTC
TRBJ2-6	TRBV5-1	NA	NA	CASSFLGANVLTF	TGCGCCAGCAGCTTTCTGGGGGCCAACGTCCTGACTTTC
TRBJ2-7	TRBV5-1	NA	NA	CASSSPGGRDEQYF	TGCGCCAGCAGCTCCCCGGGCGGGCGCGACGAGCAGTACTTC
TRBJ1-2	TRBV6-1	NA	NA	CASSYDKYTYGYTF	TGTGCCAGCAGCTATGACAAGTATACCTATGGCTACACCTTC
TRBJ2-1	TRBV10-1	NA	NA	CASSESLGDEQFF	TGCGCCAGCAGTGAGAGCTTAGGGGATGAGCAGTTCTTC
TRBJ2-5	TRBV10-1	NA	TRBD1	CASSPGTDHETQYF	TGCGCCAGCAGTCCCGGGACAGATCACGAGACCCAGTACTTC
TRBJ1-6	TRBV2	once	TRBD1	CASTPQGANSPLHF	TGTGCCAGCACCCCACAGGGGGCCAACTCACCCCTCCACTTT
TRBJ2-7	TRBV5-4	NA	TRBD1	CASSGEDRVQGGSYEQYF	TGTGCCAGCAGCGGGGAGGACAGGGTACAAGGGGGCTCCTACGAGCAGTACTTC
TRBJ2-3	TRBV7-9	once	NA	CASSLGLADTQYF	TGTGCCAGCAGCTTAGGCCTGGCTGATACGCAGTATTTT
TRBJ2-1	TRBV19	NA	NA	CASTQRNYNEQFF	TGTGCCAGTACGCAGCGGAATTACAATGAGCAGTTCTTC
TRBJ1-2	TRBV30	NA	NA	CAWIIFPYGYTF	TGTGCCTGGATTATCTTCCCCTATGGCTACACCTTC
TRBJ2-1	TRBV29-1	NA	TRBD2	CSVRGLAGGNEQFF	TGCAGCGTGAGGGGACTAGCGGGGGGTAATGAGCAGTTCTTC
TRBJ2-6	TRBV5-1	NA	TRBD1	CASSSLTGSRANVLTF	TGCGCCAGCAGCTCCCTGACAGGGTCGAGAGCCAACGTCCTGACTTTC
TRBJ2-1	TRBV9	NA	TRBD2	CASSVSPGTSGRYEQFF	TGTGCCAGCAGCGTAAGCCCCGGGACTAGCGGGAGGTATGAGCAGTTCTTC
TRBJ1-5	TRBV6-1	once	TRBD1	CASSETGAGYGNQPQHF	TGTGCCAGCAGTGAAACAGGGGCTGGGTACGGCAATCAGCCCCAGCATTTT
TRBJ1-1	TRBV28	NA	TRBD1	CASKLTGVESEAFF	TGTGCCAGCAAACTGACAGGGGTCGAATCTGAAGCTTTCTTT
TRBJ1-3	TRBV6-1	NA	NA	CASKVGSENTIYF	TGTGCCAGCAAAGTAGGGAGCGAAAACACCATATATTTT
TRBJ1-4	TRBV5-1	NA	TRBD1	CASSLEGQGAEKLFF	TGCGCCAGCAGCTTAGAGGGACAGGGGGCCGAAAAACTGTTTTTT
TRBJ2-6	TRBV7-6	once	NA	CASSLASITYSGANVLTF	TGTGCCAGCAGCTTAGCTTCCATAACCTACTCTGGGGCCAACGTCCTGACTTTC
TRBJ1-6	TRBV27	NA	NA	CATMGAPFNSPLHF	TGTGCCACCATGGGCGCGCCTTTTAATTCACCCCTCCACTTT
TRBJ2-1	TRBV19	NA	NA	CASSIGAGPRSYNEQFF	TGTGCCAGTAGTATTGGGGCGGGACCACGCTCCTACAATGAGCAGTTCTTC
TRBJ2-7	TRBV7-2	NA	NA	CASSLAVGRWYEQYF	TGTGCCAGCAGCTTAGCGGTTGGGAGGTGGTACGAGCAGTACTTC